This T cell receptor beta chain emerged from a study of T cells expressing NK-cell markers. The wider study: Repertoires of TCR beta were obtained from T cells sorted as CD3+CD56+NKG2C+, CD3+CD56+NKG2C- and CD3+CD56-NKG2C+. Study observations and caveats: There were a handful of donors in whom these clonotypes also led the CD3+CD56-NKG2C+ fraction. For six donors, the dominant NKG2C+ clonotypes made up about 1.0-8% of their CD8+ T cells.

About this clonotype: Its target is not known.

5'RACE template switching with UMIs generated TCR beta cDNA. After re-calling the 5' RACE reads, TCRdb lists one entry per CDR3 protein, DNA absent. The sample holds approximately 440,000 distinct CDR3 sequences. In germline, CDR1 is SGHRS, CDR2 YFSETQ. This CDR3 is built from 15 residues. The chain carries TRBV5-1 and TRBJ2-1; with no DNA, the TCRdb D assignment of TRBD1 cannot be verified. Sequenced input: blood T cells: a sorted CD56 or NKG2C T cell subset, CD4+ or CD8+ T cells, or bulk PBMC T cells (not recorded which). This TCR derives from a woman aged 50 to 60 in good health. This chain's CDR3 is CASSVTGGSYNEQFF.